The entry that follows covers one TCR beta chain sequence. Its antigen is as yet unknown. Per the germline V gene, CDR1 is DFQATT and CDR2 is SNEGSKA (reference sequence). Trimming left V 7 bases short and J 3 bases short, with 9 bases between. This CDR3 contains 11 residues. The entry originates in a study of T cell responses to AZD1222 COVID-19 vaccine. General observations from the study: Just a handful of AZD1222 recipients were seropositive at baseline. Close to half of spike-specific TCRs reportedly recognize unmutated variant regions.

Profiling relied on immunoSEQ multiplex PCR, and the TCRdb table lists in-frame clones only, not all of them. The repertoire holds about 120,000 clones, 88% seen once, with about 4.9% in the top ten. The sample consisted of peripheral blood, taken on day 0 of AZD1222 vaccination. The chain has TRBV20-1 and TRBJ1-1, with TRBD1 as a possible D gene (5 bases). This TCR came from an adult in good health. CDR3 sequence (DNA): TGCAGTGTTGGGGGGGACACTGAAGCTTTCTTT. Amino acid sequence: CSVGGDTEAFF.